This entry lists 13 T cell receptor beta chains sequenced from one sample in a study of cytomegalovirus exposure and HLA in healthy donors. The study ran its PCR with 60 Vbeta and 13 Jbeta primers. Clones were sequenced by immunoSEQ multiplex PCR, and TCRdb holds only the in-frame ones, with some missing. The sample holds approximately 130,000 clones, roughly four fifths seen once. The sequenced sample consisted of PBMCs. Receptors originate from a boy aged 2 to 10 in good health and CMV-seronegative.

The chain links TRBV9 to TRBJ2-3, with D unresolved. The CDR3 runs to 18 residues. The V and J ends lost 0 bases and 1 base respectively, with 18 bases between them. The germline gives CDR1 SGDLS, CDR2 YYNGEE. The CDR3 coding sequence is TGTGCCAGCAGCGTAGACGATTTCGAGCTATTCGGCACAGATACGCAGTATTTT. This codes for CASSVDDFELFGTDTQYF.

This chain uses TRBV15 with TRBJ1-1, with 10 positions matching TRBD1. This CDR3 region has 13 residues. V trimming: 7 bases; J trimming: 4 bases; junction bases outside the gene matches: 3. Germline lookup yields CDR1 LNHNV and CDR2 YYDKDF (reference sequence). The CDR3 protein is CATIWDRGTEAFF. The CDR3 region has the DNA TGTGCCACCATCTGGGACAGGGGCACTGAAGCTTTCTTT.

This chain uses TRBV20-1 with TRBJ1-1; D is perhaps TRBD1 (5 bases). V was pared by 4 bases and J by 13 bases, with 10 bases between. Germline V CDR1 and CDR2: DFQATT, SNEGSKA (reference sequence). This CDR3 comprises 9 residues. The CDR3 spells CSATGRDFF. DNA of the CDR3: TGCAGTGCTACAGGGAGGGATTTCTTT.

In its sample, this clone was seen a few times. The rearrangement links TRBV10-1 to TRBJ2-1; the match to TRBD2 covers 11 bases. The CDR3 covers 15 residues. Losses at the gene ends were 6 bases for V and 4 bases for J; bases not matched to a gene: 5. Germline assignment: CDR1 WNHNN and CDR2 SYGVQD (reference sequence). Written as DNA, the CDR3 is TGCGCCAGCAGCCGACTAGCGGGGTCTTACAATGAGCAGTTCTTC. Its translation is CASSRLAGSYNEQFF.

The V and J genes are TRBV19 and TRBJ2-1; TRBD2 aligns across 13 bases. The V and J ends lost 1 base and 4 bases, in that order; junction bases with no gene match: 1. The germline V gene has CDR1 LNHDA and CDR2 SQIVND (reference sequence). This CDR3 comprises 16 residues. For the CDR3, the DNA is TGTGCCAGTAGTATAGCGGGACTAGCGGGGTACAATGAGCAGTTCTTC. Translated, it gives CASSIAGLAGYNEQFF.

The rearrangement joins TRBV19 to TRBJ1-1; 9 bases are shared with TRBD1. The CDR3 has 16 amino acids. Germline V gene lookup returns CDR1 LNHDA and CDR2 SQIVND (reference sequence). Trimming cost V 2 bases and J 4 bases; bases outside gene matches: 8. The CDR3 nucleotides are TGTGCCAGTAGTATACAATACAGGGGGCTAAGCACTGAAGCTTTCTTT. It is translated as CASSIQYRGLSTEAFF.

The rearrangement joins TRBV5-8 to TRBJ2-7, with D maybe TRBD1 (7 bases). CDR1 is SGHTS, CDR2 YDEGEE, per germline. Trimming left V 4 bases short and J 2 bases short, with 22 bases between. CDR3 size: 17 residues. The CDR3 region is CASSGRTGPYRTYEQYV. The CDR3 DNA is TGTGCCAGCAGCGGGAGGACAGGCCCATACAGAACCTACGAGCAGTACGTC.

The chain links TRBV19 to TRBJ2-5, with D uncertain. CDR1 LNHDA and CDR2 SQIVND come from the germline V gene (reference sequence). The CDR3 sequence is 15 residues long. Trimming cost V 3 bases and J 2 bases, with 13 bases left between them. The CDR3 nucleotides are TGTGCCAGTAGTATTGCATCGGTTCCGCAAGAGACCCAGTACTTC. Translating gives CASSIASVPQETQYF.

The CDR3 DNA reads TGTGCCAGCACCCATCGGGACACCTTCTACGAGCAGTACTTC. Its protein product is CASTHRDTFYEQYF. The chain carries TRBV6-1 and TRBJ2-7; the D gene is possibly TRBD1 (6 bases). V shed 7 bases and J shed 3 bases, with 16 bases lying between them. This CDR3 is 14 amino acids long. CDR1 and CDR2 (germline): MNHNS, SASEGT.

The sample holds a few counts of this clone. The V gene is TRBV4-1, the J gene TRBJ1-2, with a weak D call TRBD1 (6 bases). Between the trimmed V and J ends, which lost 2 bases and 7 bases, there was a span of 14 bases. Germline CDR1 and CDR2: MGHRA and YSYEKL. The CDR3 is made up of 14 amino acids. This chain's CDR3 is CASSQTTGPIGYTF. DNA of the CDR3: TGCGCCAGCAGCCAAACGACAGGACCTATTGGCTACACCTTC.

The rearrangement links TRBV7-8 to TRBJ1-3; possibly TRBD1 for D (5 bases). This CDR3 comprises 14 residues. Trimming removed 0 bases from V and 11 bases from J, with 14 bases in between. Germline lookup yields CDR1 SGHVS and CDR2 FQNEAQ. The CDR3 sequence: CASSLAGRGDAIYF. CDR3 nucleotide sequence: TGTGCCAGCAGCTTAGCGGGACGGGGGGATGCCATATATTTT. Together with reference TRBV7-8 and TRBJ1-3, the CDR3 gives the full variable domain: GAGVSQSPRYKVAKRGQDVALRCDPISGHVSLFWYQQALGQGPEFLTYFQNEAQLDKSGLPSDRFFAERPEGSVSTLKIQRTQQEDSAVYLCASSLAGRGDAIYFGEGSWLTVV.

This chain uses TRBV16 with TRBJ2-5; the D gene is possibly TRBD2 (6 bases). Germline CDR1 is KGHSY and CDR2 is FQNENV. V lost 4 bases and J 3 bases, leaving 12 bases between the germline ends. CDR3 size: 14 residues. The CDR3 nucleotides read TGTGCCAGCAGCCTTACGGGGGTTAAAGAGACCCAGTACTTC. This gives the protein CASSLTGVKETQYF.

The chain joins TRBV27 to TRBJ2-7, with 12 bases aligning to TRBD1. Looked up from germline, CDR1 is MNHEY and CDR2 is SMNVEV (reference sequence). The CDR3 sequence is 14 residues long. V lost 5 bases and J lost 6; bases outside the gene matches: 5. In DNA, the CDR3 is TGTGCCAGCAGTATGGGACAGGGGGCTCGCGAGCAGTACTTC. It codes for CASSMGQGAREQYF.